These 7 T cell receptor beta chains were all obtained from the same sample, sequenced in a study of shared T cell receptors in the human thymus. Produced via immunoSEQ multiplex PCR; TCRdb's table is partial and in-frame only. The sample has 550,000 to 800,000 clones, 80% to 90% seen once. This sample also appeared in a second study, on human thymus T cells.

The specimen was thymocytes. The receptors were sampled from a girl under two years old with a congenital heart defect.

On this clone itself: The same CDR3 also results from other DNA sequences found in this sample. The V and J genes are TRBV5-1 and TRBJ1-6, with TRBD1 identical over 9 bases. The ends lost 3 bases at V and 8 bases at J; junction bases unmatched: 9. The CDR3 covers 16 residues. The germline CDR1 and CDR2 sequences are SGHRS and YFSETQ. The CDR3: CASSSDRGRAHSPLHF. CDR3 nucleotide sequence: TGCGCCAGCAGCTCCGACAGGGGGAGGGCCCATTCACCCCTCCACTTT.

The chain employs TRBV9 and TRBJ2-1, with D possibly TRBD2 on 7 matching bases. The CDR3 contains 16 residues. V was trimmed by 2 bases and J by 4 bases, leaving 16 bases between them. The germline gives CDR1 SGDLS, CDR2 YYNGEE. This chain's CDR3 is CASSVSTGRGYNEQFF. The CDR3 DNA is TGTGCCAGCAGCGTTTCTACAGGGAGGGGATACAATGAGCAGTTCTTC.

The chain combines TRBV19 with TRBJ2-2, with 9 bases aligning to TRBD1. The CDR3 length is 15 residues. V shed 4 bases and J 7 bases; nucleotides not matched to a gene: 7. Germline values: CDR1 LNHDA, CDR2 SQIVND (reference sequence). CDR3 residues: CASSKDRGGIGELFF. The DNA for the CDR3 is TGTGCCAGTAGTAAGGACAGGGGAGGTATCGGGGAGCTGTTTTTT.

The chain links TRBV2 to TRBJ2-1, with D maybe TRBD1 (6 bases). Germline-derived CDR1 and CDR2 are SNHLY and FYNNEI. This CDR3 comprises 17 residues. V was shortened by 5 bases and J by 8 bases, with 25 bases between the two germline ends. The CDR3 region has the DNA TGTGCCAGCAGTTACTACAGGGTGGTATTTGGGGCCCATGAGCAGTTCTTC. This translates into CASSYYRVVFGAHEQFF.

CDR3 loop: CAIQEWYTEAFF. DNA of the CDR3: TGTGCCATCCAGGAATGGTACACTGAAGCTTTCTTT. This rearrangement joins TRBV10-3 to TRBJ1-1; D call uncertain. V was clipped by 8 bases and J by 3 bases, with 10 bases between them. The CDR3 totals 12 residues. Germline assignment: CDR1 ENHRY and CDR2 SYGVKD.

The chain links TRBV5-1 to TRBJ2-7; 8 nucleotides line up with TRBD1. This CDR3 has 14 amino acids. V shed 6 bases and J 2 bases; nucleotides not matched to a gene: 7. Germline CDR1 is SGHRS and CDR2 is YFSETQ. The CDR3 sequence: CASTQGQGPYEQYF. The CDR3 DNA reads as TGCGCCAGCACCCAAGGACAGGGTCCCTACGAGCAGTACTTC.

This clone was counted once. This chain links TRBV6-1 with TRBJ1-5; the match to TRBD1 covers 7 bases. The length of the CDR3 is 18 residues. The germline CDR1 and CDR2 sequences are MNHNS and SASEGT. Unmatched junction bases numbered 9, after V lost 1 base and J lost 0 bases. The CDR3 sequence is CASSEGDREGYSNQPQHF. The CDR3 DNA reads TGTGCCAGCAGTGAAGGAGACAGGGAAGGGTATAGCAATCAGCCCCAGCATTTT.